These 30 T cell receptor beta chains were all obtained from the same sample, sequenced in a study of response to subunit inactivated influenza vaccine. Using its own MiXCR run on the RT-PCR reads, TCRdb lists one record per CDR3 protein. The sample has 500,000 to 750,000 distinct CDR3 sequences, 14% seen once. The sample consisted of PBMCs from blood, taken 12 days after vaccination. The receptors originated from a man in his fifties who received an inactivated influenza vaccine.

The V and J genes are TRBV5-1 and TRBJ1-1, with 12 bases identical to TRBD1. The CDR3 loop spans 18 amino acids. V shed 4 bases and J 4 bases; nucleotides not matched to a gene: 14. Per germline, CDR1 SGHRS and CDR2 YFSETQ. The CDR3 bases are TGCGCCAGCAGCGGAGCTACCGGGACAGGGGGCTCTAGCACTGAAGCTTTCTTT. This sequence encodes CASSGATGTGGSSTEAFF.

A word on this clonotype: One end of the junction does not line up with germline, which may come from a read error. The V call is TRBV20-1, the J call TRBJ2-3; TRBD2 agrees at 8 bases. Germline CDR1 reads DFQATT; CDR2 reads SNEGSKA (reference sequence). CDR3 length: 15 residues. DNA for the CDR3: TGCTGTGCTAGGTCCCAGCGGGAGTATTTAGATACGCAGTATTTT. This gives the protein CCARSQREYLDTQYF.

This clonotype was seen ten or more times. V is TRBV6-5 and J is TRBJ2-7, with TRBD2 matching over 9 bases. Germline CDR1 MNHEY, CDR2 SVGAGI. The CDR3 is made up of 16 amino acids. V was pared by 4 bases and J by 4 bases, with 11 bases of the junction left unmatched. The CDR3 spells CASSSQGTSTRYEQYF. The CDR3 DNA sequence: TGTGCCAGCAGTTCGCAAGGGACTAGCACTCGATACGAGCAGTACTTC.

The chain uses TRBV3-1 and TRBJ2-7; 8 bases align to TRBD2. Germline V lookup: CDR1 LGHDT, CDR2 YNNKEL (reference sequence). The CDR3 has 16 amino acids. V was clipped by 0 bases and J by 0 bases; unmatched bases: 4. CDR3 DNA sequence: TGTGCCAGCAGCCAAGATCGGGGGGGGGCCTCCTACGAGCAGTACTTC. Protein sequence: CASSQDRGGASYEQYF.

This clonotype was counted a few times. This chain connects TRBV7-8 to TRBJ1-5; 8 bases are shared with TRBD1. The CDR3 runs 15 residues. The germline CDR1 and CDR2 sequences are SGHVS and FQNEAQ. V dropped 5 bases and J dropped 3; count of bases not matched to a gene: 6. This CDR3 reads CASSRGQAVNQPQHF. Here the CDR3 DNA reads TGTGCCAGCAGCAGGGGACAGGCGGTCAATCAGCCCCAGCATTTT.

This clonotype was recorded a few times. The rearrangement links TRBV20-1 to TRBJ2-3; TRBD2 is a possible D gene (8 bases). Germline V gene sequence: CDR1 DFQATT, CDR2 SNEGSKA (reference sequence). CDR3 length: 18 amino acids. The V end was cut by 2 bases, the J end by 4 bases, with 25 bases between. The CDR3 region has the DNA TGCAGTGCTAGATTCTTGACAGGGAAGCGGGAGATGGCAGATACGCAGTATTTT. Translation: CSARFLTGKREMADTQYF.

The rearrangement joins TRBV20-1 to TRBJ2-2; possibly TRBD1 for D (6 bases). V was clipped by 3 bases and J by 0 bases, with 11 bases between them. The CDR3 runs to 15 residues. Germline loops: CDR1 DFQATT, CDR2 SNEGSKA (reference sequence). CDR3 residues: CSARETGPNTGELFF. The CDR3 DNA is TGCAGTGCTAGGGAAACAGGGCCGAACACCGGGGAGCTGTTTTTT.

The chain joins TRBV7-9 to TRBJ1-6; 7 positions match TRBD1. CDR1 and CDR2 (germline): SEHNR, FQNEAQ (reference sequence). V shed 4 bases and J 10 bases; nucleotides not matched to a gene: 10. The CDR3 has 15 residues. This chain's CDR3 is CASSWWTGVRSPLHF. The CDR3 DNA sequence: TGTGCCAGCAGCTGGTGGACAGGTGTTCGCTCACCCCTCCACTTT. The full variable domain, with the rest looked up from reference TRBV7-9 and TRBJ1-6, is DTGVSQNPRHKITKRGQNVTFRCDPISEHNRLYWYRQTLGQGPEFLTYFQNEAQLEKSRLLSDRFSAERPKGSFSTLEIQRTEQGDSAMYLCASSWWTGVRSPLHFGNGTRLTVT.

This clonotype was counted only a few times. The chain combines TRBV12-3 or TRBV12-4 with TRBJ1-1; D gene ambiguous. The V and J ends lost 2 bases and 4 bases respectively, with 11 bases between them. The CDR3 has 14 amino acids. Here the CDR3 reads CASSLWVPGTEAFF. CDR3 in DNA: TGTGCCAGCAGTTTATGGGTTCCTGGCACTGAAGCTTTCTTT.

At least ten counts were recorded for this clonotype. CDR3 residues: CASTRSGGSNQPQHF. DNA for the CDR3: TGTGCCAGCACCAGATCAGGGGGGAGCAATCAGCCCCAGCATTTT. V and J are TRBV12-3 or TRBV12-4 and TRBJ1-5, with 7 nucleotides matching TRBD1. The length of the CDR3 is 15 residues. V lost 7 bases and J lost 1; bases outside the gene matches: 7.

This clonotype was recorded a few times. The chain joins TRBV6-2 or TRBV6-3 to TRBJ1-1, with TRBD1 as a possible D gene (6 bases). Trimming pared 6 bases from V and 7 bases from J, leaving 24 bases between. The CDR3 is 16 residues long. Germline V gene sequence: CDR1 MNHEY, CDR2 SVGEGT. The CDR3 here is CASRAPTGTGPREAFF. CDR3 coding DNA: TGTGCCAGCAGAGCACCCACAGGGACCGGGCCCCGTGAAGCTTTCTTT.

This clonotype was observed many times. J is TRBJ1-1 and V is TRBV18; TRBD1 agrees at 9 bases. CDR1 is KGHSH and CDR2 is LQKENI in the germline V gene. J gave up 7 bases and V 3 bases, and 3 bases lay outside the gene matches. The CDR3 length is 13 residues. CDR3 in DNA: TGTGCCAGCTCACCGGGACAGGGAGTTGAAGCTTTCTTT. Translation gives CASSPGQGVEAFF.

The chain joins TRBV10-3 to TRBJ2-5; D call uncertain. The CDR3 spans 13 residues. The V end lost 2 bases, the J end lost 5 bases, and 9 bases lay between the germline ends. The germline gives CDR1 ENHRY, CDR2 SYGVKD. CDR3 in DNA: TGTGCCATCAGTGAGCTAGGGTCGGAGACCCAGTACTTC. Translating gives CAISELGSETQYF.

This clonotype has a handful of counts. The J gene is TRBJ2-7, the V gene TRBV18; D gene unclear. CDR3 length equals 14 residues. Germline CDR1 reads KGHSH; CDR2 reads LQKENI. Trimming pared 1 base from V and 3 bases from J, leaving 10 bases between. CDR3: CASSPQGRSYEQYF. As DNA, the CDR3 is TGTGCCAGCTCACCACAGGGAAGGAGCTACGAGCAGTACTTC.

The chain carries TRBV2 and TRBJ1-1; 9 bases fit TRBD1. The CDR3 consists of 13 residues. Germline lookup yields CDR1 SNHLY and CDR2 FYNNEI. Trimming cost V 6 bases and J 11 bases; bases outside gene matches: 10. The CDR3 bases are TGTGCCAGCAGGAGTTGGGGACAGGGTTGGGCTTTCTTT. It yields the protein CASRSWGQGWAFF. The variable domain in full, with the rest retrieved from reference TRBV2 and TRBJ1-1, is EPEVTQTPSHQVTQMGQEVILRCVPISNHLYFYWYRQILGQKVEFLVSFYNNEISEKSEIFDDQFSVERPDGSNFTLKIRSTKLEDSAMYFCASRSWGQGWAFFGQGTRLTVV.

The chain combines TRBV6-2 or TRBV6-3 with TRBJ2-2, with D perhaps TRBD1 (5 bases). This CDR3 has 16 amino acids. V lost 0 bases and J 5 bases, leaving 13 bases between the germline ends. Germline CDR1 MNHEY, CDR2 SVGEGT. CDR3 residues: CASSYSLWTTTGELFF. The CDR3 coding sequence is TGTGCCAGCAGTTACTCTCTCTGGACAACGACCGGGGAGCTGTTTTTT.

The genes are TRBV6-2 or TRBV6-3 and TRBJ2-7; 7 nucleotides agree with TRBD2. Germline V CDR1 and CDR2: MNHEY, SVGEGT. Germline trimming cut 4 bases from V and 6 bases from J; bases unmatched to any gene: 6. The CDR3 runs 13 residues. This CDR3 is CASSLQGGFEQYF. The DNA of the CDR3 is TGTGCCAGCAGTTTGCAGGGAGGGTTCGAGCAGTACTTC.

This rearrangement joins TRBV5-1 to TRBJ2-2; weak D call: TRBD1 (6 bases). Germline-derived CDR1 and CDR2 are SGHRS and YFSETQ. The CDR3 extends over 18 amino acids. The ends were cut back, 4 bases at V and 3 bases at J, with 22 bases in the middle. The CDR3 spells CASSPGLSSGVHTGELFF. The CDR3 DNA sequence: TGCGCCAGCAGCCCCGGCCTGTCTTCAGGGGTCCACACCGGGGAGCTGTTTTTT.

This clonotype occurred a few times. The V call is TRBV29-1, the J call TRBJ2-7, with D perhaps matching TRBD1 (6 bases). From germline, CDR1 is SQVTM and CDR2 ANQGSEA. CDR3 length equals 14 residues. Trimming left V 4 bases short and J 2 bases short, with 15 bases between. The CDR3 sequence is CSVAGTHATYEQYF. CDR3 sequence (DNA): TGCAGCGTTGCCGGGACACATGCCACCTACGAGCAGTACTTC.

This clonotype was counted between two and nine times. The chain is built from TRBV5-1 and TRBJ1-2; D might be TRBD1 (5 bases). Deletions cut 0 bases from V and 6 bases from J, with 12 bases between. The CDR3 loop spans 14 amino acids. Germline V gene sequence: CDR1 SGHRS, CDR2 YFSETQ. CDR3 DNA sequence: TGCGCCAGCAGCTTGGCCGGAAGCAGGGATGGCTACACCTTC. Protein: CASSLAGSRDGYTF.

Regarding this clonotype: One end of the junction is discordant with germline, which a read error may explain. The V and J genes are TRBV7-2 and TRBJ2-1; D ambiguous. Germline V gene sequence: CDR1 SGHTA, CDR2 FQGNSA. This CDR3 comprises 15 residues. CDR3 sequence reads: CASTLDILSYNEQFF. The CDR3 DNA follows: TGTGCCAGCACCTTAGATATACTAAGCTACAATGAGCAGTTCTTC.

This chain uses TRBV3-1 with TRBJ2-1; D gene uncertain. Trimming stripped 0 bases from V and 6 bases from J, with 15 bases between. The germline V gene has CDR1 LGHDT and CDR2 YNNKEL (reference sequence). The CDR3 covers 16 residues. CDR3 in DNA: TGTGCCAGCAGCCAAGAACTTCTAAGGTCGGGCAATGAGCAGTTCTTC. Amino acid sequence: CASSQELLRSGNEQFF.

This clonotype was seen a few times. The chain recombines TRBV28 with TRBJ2-3; D is perhaps TRBD1 (5 bases). The germline CDR1 and CDR2 sequences are MDHEN and SYDVKM. The CDR3 runs to 15 residues. Trimming pared 2 bases from V and 1 base from J, leaving 10 bases between. The DNA of the CDR3 is TGTGCCAGCAGTTTAATAGACAGCCGCACAGATACGCAGTATTTT. This translates into CASSLIDSRTDTQYF.

The chain joins TRBV7-9 to TRBJ2-1; D is ambiguous. V lost 3 bases to trimming and J lost 3 bases, with 15 bases between them. Germline CDR1 is SEHNR and CDR2 is FQNEAQ (reference sequence). This CDR3 comprises 16 residues. The CDR3 region is CASSFSNRVLYNEQFF. DNA of the CDR3: TGTGCCAGCAGCTTTTCCAATCGAGTGCTCTACAATGAGCAGTTCTTC.

This clonotype appeared a few times. The genes are TRBV12-3 or TRBV12-4 and TRBJ1-1; D unresolved. The CDR3 length is 13 residues. The ends were cut back, 6 bases at V and 3 bases at J, with 11 bases in the middle. CDR3 amino acids: CASRSRRDTEAFF. DNA for the CDR3: TGTGCCAGCAGATCCCGCCGGGACACTGAAGCTTTCTTT.

The chain uses TRBV30 and TRBJ2-5; D ambiguous. Per the germline V gene, CDR1 is GTSNPN and CDR2 is SVGIG (reference sequence). Between the trimmed V and J ends, which lost 0 bases and 5 bases, there was a span of 13 bases. This CDR3 contains 14 residues. CDR3 sequence reads: CAWSVPQGGETQYF. CDR3 DNA sequence: TGTGCCTGGAGTGTACCACAAGGTGGGGAGACCCAGTACTTC.

This clonotype was picked up a small number of times. The CDR3 coding sequence is TGTGCCACCAGCAGAGATGGGACAGGTCTAGGAGGTGAAGCTTTCTTT. It translates to CATSRDGTGLGGEAFF. The rearrangement links TRBV15 to TRBJ1-1, with 8 positions matching TRBD1. This CDR3 region has 16 residues. Trimming cost V 0 bases and J 7 bases; bases outside gene matches: 10. The V gene's germline CDR1 is LNHNV and CDR2 YYDKDF (reference sequence).

As to this clonotype: Sequence at one end of the junction differs from germline and may be a read error. The genes are TRBV3-1 and TRBJ1-4, with D possibly matching TRBD1 (6 bases). The CDR3 spans 11 residues. CDR1 is LGHDT, CDR2 YNNKEL, per germline (reference sequence). This CDR3 is CASSQGRTAVF. The CDR3, as DNA: TGTGCCAGCAGCCAAGGCCGGACAGCCGTTTTT.

This clonotype has ten or more counts. The rearrangement uses TRBV11-2 and TRBJ2-3; perhaps TRBD1 as D (5 bases). CDR1 and CDR2 (germline): SGHAT, FQNNGV. The CDR3 is 16 residues long. V lost 2 bases to trimming and J lost 0 bases, with 12 bases between them. The CDR3: CASSLWGSSSTDTQYF. CDR3 in DNA: TGTGCCAGCAGCTTATGGGGCAGCTCTAGCACAGATACGCAGTATTTT.

This rearrangement joins TRBV30 to TRBJ2-1; 8 bases fit TRBD1. J was trimmed by 3 bases and V by 1 base; bases with no gene match: 2. There are 14 residues in the CDR3. Germline loops: CDR1 GTSNPN, CDR2 SVGIG (reference sequence). The CDR3 is CAWSGQGNYNEQFF. As DNA, the CDR3 is TGTGCCTGGAGTGGACAGGGGAACTACAATGAGCAGTTCTTC.